These T cell receptor beta chains were read from a single sample in a study of shared clonotypes between healthy human individuals. Clones were read by immunoSEQ multiplex PCR, and TCRdb kept only the in-frame ones, dropping some. Of 2 million or so clones listed, over 85% were seen once; the top ten hold around 1.1%. The sequenced sample was naive CD8+ T cells sorted from blood. The source is a man between 18 and 35 years old in good health. Both conserved end residues are part of each CDR3. Fields, in order: V gene, D gene, J gene, clone size, CDR3 protein, CDR3 DNA. D genes are given only for firm matches. For some rows the clone size is stated as once, few or many, or as a class when expanded; others skip it.

>TRBV7-3|NA|TRBJ2-4|NA
CASSLLGGSKNIQYF
TGTGCCAGCAGCTTACTCGGCGGGTCCAAAAACATTCAGTACTTC
>TRBV11-2|NA|TRBJ2-7|NA
CASSLLYVGGYEQYF
TGTGCCAGCAGCCTGCTTTATGTAGGGGGATACGAGCAGTACTTC
>TRBV4-3|NA|TRBJ1-2|NA
CASSQLEGGYGYTF
TGCGCCAGCAGCCAATTGGAGGGGGGCTATGGCTACACCTTC
>TRBV9|NA|TRBJ2-5|NA
CASSVEGLQETQYF
TGTGCCAGCAGCGTAGAAGGACTGCAAGAGACCCAGTACTTC
>TRBV7-8|TRBD1|TRBJ2-7|NA
CASSDIIGDRVYEQYF
TGTGCCAGCAGCGACATAATTGGGGACAGGGTCTACGAGCAGTACTTC
>TRBV9|TRBD2|TRBJ2-7|NA
CASSVATGGIREQYF
TGTGCCAGCAGCGTAGCTACCGGGGGGATACGGGAGCAGTACTTC
>TRBV27|NA|TRBJ1-1|NA
CASRDRNTEAFF
TGTGCCAGCAGAGACAGAAACACTGAAGCTTTCTTT
>TRBV2|NA|TRBJ1-1|NA
CASRGDTLGTEAFF
TGTGCCAGCAGGGGGGACACCTTGGGGACTGAAGCTTTCTTT
>TRBV6-1|NA|TRBJ1-5|once
CASSEWTDSNQPQHF
TGTGCCAGCAGTGAATGGACAGATAGCAATCAGCCCCAGCATTTT
>TRBV6-5|NA|TRBJ2-1|NA
CASSYRATNNEQFF
TGTGCCAGCAGTTACCGGGCTACCAACAATGAGCAGTTCTTC
>TRBV11-2|TRBD2|TRBJ2-2|NA
CASSPFSGRKDTGELFF
TGTGCCAGCAGCCCCTTTAGCGGGAGAAAAGACACCGGGGAGCTGTTTTTT
>TRBV5-6|TRBD1|TRBJ2-7|few
CASSWDRSYEQYF
TGTGCCAGCAGCTGGGACAGATCCTACGAGCAGTACTTC
>TRBV10-1|NA|TRBJ2-5|NA
CASSESPEDSQETQYF
TGCGCCAGCAGTGAGTCTCCCGAGGACAGCCAAGAGACCCAGTACTTC
>TRBV7-9|NA|TRBJ1-5|NA
CASSLGGLSNQPQHF
TGTGCCAGCAGCTTAGGGGGATTGAGCAATCAGCCCCAGCATTTT
>TRBV4-1|TRBD1|TRBJ2-2|NA
CASSHPGTGNTGELFF
TGCGCCAGCAGCCATCCTGGGACAGGGAACACCGGGGAGCTGTTTTTT
>TRBV15|NA|TRBJ1-4|NA
CATSSLQGHSEKLFF
TGTGCCACCAGCAGCCTTCAGGGGCACAGTGAAAAACTGTTTTTT
>TRBV30|NA|TRBJ1-3|NA
CAWDDPSGNTIYF
TGTGCCTGGGACGACCCCTCTGGAAACACCATATATTTT
>TRBV11-2|TRBD1|TRBJ2-5|NA
CASRRTGEETQYF
TGTGCCAGCAGAAGGACAGGGGAGGAGACCCAGTACTTC
>TRBV27|NA|TRBJ2-1|NA
CASSFGDTYNEQFF
TGTGCCAGCAGTTTCGGGGACACTTACAATGAGCAGTTCTTC
>TRBV29-1|NA|TRBJ2-7|NA
CSVGEYWGDEQYF
TGCAGCGTTGGGGAGTACTGGGGTGACGAGCAGTACTTC
>TRBV9|NA|TRBJ2-7|NA
CASSGLMGNYEQYF
TGTGCCAGCAGCGGGCTCATGGGTAACTACGAGCAGTACTTC
>TRBV7-6|TRBD2|TRBJ2-1|NA
CASSLGLAGTYNEQFF
TGTGCCAGCAGCTTAGGACTAGCGGGAACCTACAATGAGCAGTTCTTC
>TRBV6-6|NA|TRBJ1-1|NA
CASNYVGRTAEAFF
TGTGCCAGCAATTACGTCGGTAGGACCGCTGAAGCTTTCTTT
>TRBV2|TRBD1|TRBJ1-5|NA
CARRDQTGTDQPQHF
TGTGCCAGAAGAGACCAGACAGGGACGGATCAGCCCCAGCATTTT
>TRBV5-6|TRBD1|TRBJ2-6|NA
CASSGDEGAAGANVLTF
TGTGCCAGCAGCGGGGATGAGGGGGCGGCTGGGGCCAACGTCCTGACTTTC
>TRBV9|NA|TRBJ2-3|NA
CASSVDGVGIWVGDTQYF
TGTGCCAGCAGCGTAGACGGAGTCGGGATTTGGGTGGGGGATACGCAGTATTTT
>TRBV5-6|TRBD1|TRBJ1-1|NA
CASSYPPGQGFWNTEAFF
TGTGCCAGCAGCTACCCACCGGGACAGGGGTTTTGGAACACTGAAGCTTTCTTT
>TRBV13|NA|TRBJ2-7|NA
CASRDSPKGEQYF
TGTGCCAGCAGGGACTCACCGAAGGGCGAGCAGTACTTC
>TRBV11-2|NA|TRBJ2-5|NA
CASSWTRRQETQYF
TGTGCCAGCAGCTGGACAAGGAGACAAGAGACCCAGTACTTC
>TRBV28|NA|TRBJ2-1|NA
CASSLVIGPLMPYNEQFF
TGTGCCAGCAGTTTGGTTATCGGGCCCTTGATGCCCTACAATGAGCAGTTCTTC
>TRBV6-1|NA|TRBJ1-2|NA
CASTLMGGFNYGYTF
TGTGCCAGCACTCTAATGGGGGGGTTTAACTATGGCTACACCTTC
>TRBV6-1|TRBD2|TRBJ2-2|NA
CASSRLAGAIWELFF
TGTGCCAGCAGTAGACTAGCGGGGGCAATCTGGGAGCTGTTTTTT
>TRBV30|NA|TRBJ2-1|once
CAWSAANEQFF
TGTGCCTGGAGTGCGGCTAATGAGCAGTTCTTC
>TRBV6-5|NA|TRBJ1-5|NA
CASSYLSSDQPQHF
TGTGCCAGCAGTTACTTGTCATCCGATCAGCCCCAGCATTTT
>TRBV19|NA|TRBJ1-5|NA
CASSPSLMDNQPQHF
TGTGCCAGTAGCCCCAGCTTAATGGACAATCAGCCCCAGCATTTT
>TRBV28|NA|TRBJ1-4|NA
CASSLGATNEKLFF
TGTGCCAGCAGTTTAGGAGCAACTAATGAAAAACTGTTTTTT
>TRBV5-6|NA|TRBJ2-1|NA
CASSLDRATVREVNEQFF
TGTGCCAGCAGCTTGGATAGGGCCACGGTCCGAGAAGTCAATGAGCAGTTCTTC
>TRBV15|NA|TRBJ2-5|NA
CATSREHGALTEETQYF
TGTGCCACCAGCAGAGAGCATGGGGCCCTTACTGAAGAGACCCAGTACTTC
>TRBV7-3|NA|TRBJ2-7|NA
CASSLKGGSSEQYF
TGTGCCAGCAGCTTAAAGGGGGGGTCTTCCGAGCAGTACTTC
>TRBV2|NA|TRBJ2-3|once
CASTAGPSTDTQYF
TGTGCCAGCACGGCAGGGCCTAGCACAGATACGCAGTATTTT
>TRBV12-5|TRBD1|TRBJ2-5|NA
CASGSDRDTETQYF
TGTGCTAGTGGGTCCGACAGGGATACGGAGACCCAGTACTTC
>TRBV27|TRBD1|TRBJ1-2|NA
CASSADREFNYGYTF
TGTGCCAGCAGTGCGGACAGGGAGTTTAACTATGGCTACACCTTC
>TRBV6-5|NA|TRBJ2-1|once
CASGAHEQFF
TGTGCCAGCGGTGCACATGAGCAGTTCTTC
>TRBV27|NA|TRBJ2-1|NA
CASSSLASPYNEQFF
TGTGCCAGCAGCTCTCTAGCGTCGCCCTACAATGAGCAGTTCTTC
>TRBV27|TRBD1|TRBJ2-1|NA
CASAPDRAAYNEQFF
TGTGCCAGCGCCCCCGACAGGGCCGCCTACAATGAGCAGTTCTTC
>TRBV5-1|NA|TRBJ1-1|NA
CASSLEGIGRPEAFF
TGCGCCAGCAGCTTGGAAGGTATCGGGAGGCCTGAAGCTTTCTTT
>TRBV5-6|NA|TRBJ1-1|NA
CASSLAGDTEAFF
TGTGCCAGCAGCTTGGCGGGGGACACTGAAGCTTTCTTT
>TRBV7-2|NA|TRBJ2-7|NA
CASSLDTGNPYEQYF
TGTGCCAGCAGCTTAGATACCGGGAACCCCTACGAGCAGTACTTC
>TRBV28|TRBD1|TRBJ2-7|NA
CASKQGASYEQYF
TGTGCCAGCAAACAGGGGGCCTCCTACGAGCAGTACTTC
>TRBV7-9|NA|TRBJ2-3|NA
CASSGGTEGFDADTQYF
TGTGCCAGCAGCGGCGGGACCGAGGGGTTTGACGCAGATACGCAGTATTTT
>TRBV2|NA|TRBJ2-7|NA
CASSDSRDGNYEQYF
TGTGCCAGCAGTGATTCCCGGGACGGAAACTACGAGCAGTACTTC
>TRBV7-9|TRBD2|TRBJ2-1|NA
CASSLSVLAGGPRNEQFF
TGTGCCAGCAGCTTATCGGTTTTAGCGGGAGGGCCACGCAATGAGCAGTTCTTC
>TRBV9|TRBD2|TRBJ2-3|NA
CASTTSGGTDTQYF
TGTGCCAGTACGACTAGCGGGGGCACAGATACGCAGTATTTT